The clone carrying this TCR beta chain showed up just a few times. The source of the sample is a study of blood T cells in healthy people across ages. Study-wide context: About one barcoded beta molecule per two T cells was captured by template switching.

Sample-barcoded 5' priming and a J-beta primer mix drove a second PCR of roughly 7 to 11 cycles. A template-switch adaptor that had 12 random nucleotides put a tag on each cDNA molecule. From the 5' RACE reads, TCRdb called clonotypes with MiXCR, one entry per CDR3 protein. The sample yields about 1.8 million distinct CDR3 sequences, 49% seen once. Collection of roughly 9.8 milliliters of peripheral blood was performed for each donor. In germline, CDR1 is MGHDK, CDR2 SYGVNS. This CDR3 spans 12 amino acids. J gave up 7 bases and V 8 bases, and 7 bases lay outside the gene matches. The TCR was taken from a woman aged 35 to 49 in good health. The specimen sequenced was blood. This sequence joins TRBV25-1 and TRBJ1-2, with 7 nucleotides matching TRBD1. The CDR3 is CASARQGLGYTF. Here the CDR3 DNA reads TGTGCCAGCGCCCGACAGGGACTTGGCTACACCTTC.